This is a list of T cell receptor beta chains from one sample in a study of OX40 agonist ivuxolimab in advanced cancers. Assay used: immunoSEQ multiplex PCR; TCRdb lists only in-frame clones, some missing. The sample has 55,000 to 70,000 clones, over 80% seen once. Source: CD4+ or CD8+ T cells sorted from blood, taken in a trial of the OX40 agonist ivuxolimab. The receptors here all came from an adult with an advanced solid tumor such as melanoma, head and neck, liver or kidney cancer. CDR3s include the opening cysteine and the closing phenylalanine or tryptophan. D genes are given only for firm matches. Not every row has a clone size; where given, it reads once, few, many or a size class.

abundance | j_gene | d_gene | v_gene | CDR3aa | CDR3nt
- | TRBJ2-3 | - | TRBV2 | CASSVGRHTDTQYF | TGTGCCAGCAGTGTCGGTAGGCACACAGATACGCAGTATTTT
- | TRBJ2-4 | - | TRBV7-2 | CASSLTGENIQYF | TGTGCCAGCAGCCTCACAGGTGAAAACATTCAGTACTTC
- | TRBJ2-6 | - | TRBV30 | CAWSVRRGNFGANVLTF | TGTGCCTGGAGTGTACGGAGGGGGAACTTTGGGGCCAACGTCCTGACTTTC
many | TRBJ1-1 | - | TRBV5-4 | CASSLGGALNTEAFF | TGTGCCAGCAGCTTGGGGGGGGCGCTGAACACTGAAGCTTTCTTT
once | TRBJ1-2 | TRBD1 | TRBV11-2 | CASSLQLGTGERGYTF | TGTGCCAGCAGCTTACAATTGGGAACAGGGGAGCGCGGCTACACCTTC
- | TRBJ2-3 | TRBD2 | TRBV11-2 | CASSFTSGFKDTQYF | TGTGCCAGCAGCTTCACTAGCGGGTTCAAAGATACGCAGTATTTT
few | TRBJ1-5 | - | TRBV10-3 | CAIGRNNQPQHF | TGTGCCATCGGCAGGAACAATCAGCCCCAGCATTTT
few | TRBJ1-6 | - | TRBV30 | CAWRGGGTGSPLHF | TGTGCCTGGAGGGGAGGAGGCACGGGTTCACCCCTCCACTTT
- | TRBJ1-1 | TRBD1 | TRBV5-1 | CASSLAGTANTEAFF | TGCGCCAGCAGCTTGGCCGGGACAGCCAACACTGAAGCTTTCTTT
- | TRBJ2-3 | - | TRBV28 | CASSTPHWAGGAPTADTQYF | TGTGCCAGCAGTACCCCCCATTGGGCTGGGGGGGCGCCGACGGCAGATACGCAGTATTTT
few | TRBJ1-2 | TRBD1 | TRBV18 | CASFRGDRASPADTF | TGTGCCAGTTTCCGGGGGGACAGGGCCTCGCCAGCTGACACCTTC
- | TRBJ1-1 | - | TRBV28 | CASSSRQTGAFF | TGTGCCAGCAGTTCCCGACAGACTGGGGCTTTCTTT
- | TRBJ1-6 | TRBD1 | TRBV9 | CASSRTGGNSPLHF | TGTGCCAGCAGCAGGACAGGGGGCAATTCACCCCTCCACTTT
- | TRBJ1-1 | - | TRBV10-3 | CAISEGQPMNTEAFF | TGTGCCATCAGTGAGGGGCAGCCTATGAACACTGAAGCTTTCTTT
- | TRBJ2-5 | - | TRBV20-1 | CSALLGETQYF | TGCAGTGCTCTTCTAGGGGAGACCCAGTACTTC
- | TRBJ1-2 | - | TRBV5-1 | CASSSTGLSYGYTF | TGCGCCAGCAGCTCCACAGGGCTGAGTTATGGCTACACCTTC
- | TRBJ2-4 | TRBD1 | TRBV5-6 | CASSPATGANIQYF | TGTGCCAGCAGCCCCGCTACAGGGGCAAACATTCAGTACTTC
- | TRBJ2-1 | TRBD2 | TRBV7-2 | CASSLLGLVYNEQFF | TGTGCCAGCAGCTTATTAGGACTAGTTTACAATGAGCAGTTCTTC
- | TRBJ2-1 | TRBD1 | TRBV18 | CASSPRGQGYDNEQFF | TGTGCCAGCTCACCACGCGGACAGGGCTACGACAATGAGCAGTTCTTC
few | TRBJ1-5 | - | TRBV5-1 | CASPGLDQPQHF | TGCGCCAGTCCAGGGTTGGATCAGCCCCAGCATTTT
- | TRBJ2-1 | - | TRBV11-3 | CASSLGPGGEQFF | TGTGCCAGCAGCTTAGGTCCAGGTGGTGAGCAGTTCTTC
- | TRBJ1-1 | - | TRBV5-1 | CASSIASGTNTEAFF | TGCGCCAGCAGCATCGCTTCTGGGACGAACACTGAAGCTTTCTTT
- | TRBJ2-2 | - | TRBV6-5 | CASKRDTYTGELFF | TGTGCCAGCAAAAGGGACACATACACCGGGGAGCTGTTTTTT
- | TRBJ1-6 | TRBD1 | TRBV7-9 | CASSLADRGNYNSPLHF | TGTGCCAGCAGCTTAGCCGACAGGGGCAATTATAATTCACCCCTCCACTTT
- | TRBJ2-3 | - | TRBV5-4 | CASSLVWAGTDTQYF | TGTGCCAGCAGCTTGGTTTGGGCCGGCACAGATACGCAGTATTTT
- | TRBJ1-3 | TRBD1 | TRBV6-1 | CASRIRGAGNTIYF | TGTGCCAGCAGGATCAGGGGGGCTGGAAACACCATATATTTT
- | TRBJ1-1 | - | TRBV7-9 | CASSSYSGAGSRTEAFF | TGTGCCAGCAGTTCTTACTCCGGGGCAGGGAGTAGGACTGAAGCTTTCTTT
- | TRBJ2-3 | - | TRBV12-5 | CASGLVRGGFSTDTQYF | TGTGCTAGTGGTTTGGTACGGGGCGGGTTTAGCACAGATACGCAGTATTTT
- | TRBJ1-1 | TRBD1 | TRBV19 | CASRNRGGTEAFF | TGTGCCAGTAGAAACAGGGGAGGAACTGAAGCTTTCTTT
- | TRBJ1-2 | TRBD1 | TRBV9 | CASSVVTDRGLGSYGYTF | TGTGCCAGCAGCGTAGTAACGGACAGGGGGCTTGGTAGCTATGGCTACACCTTC
- | TRBJ2-1 | - | TRBV12-5 | CASGLGGGPSYNEQFF | TGTGCTAGTGGTTTGGGGGGGGGCCCCTCCTACAATGAGCAGTTCTTC
- | TRBJ1-1 | - | TRBV28 | CASRGTNLNTEAFF | TGTGCCAGCAGGGGGACAAACCTGAACACTGAAGCTTTCTTT
- | TRBJ1-1 | - | TRBV6-5 | CASSYRGGEFEAFF | TGTGCCAGCAGTTACCGGGGAGGAGAGTTTGAAGCTTTCTTT
- | TRBJ1-3 | - | TRBV4-1 | CASSQAPKGRPGNTIYF | TGCGCCAGCAGCCAGGCACCAAAAGGACGACCTGGAAACACCATATATTTT
- | TRBJ1-5 | TRBD1 | TRBV19 | CASRTGDWGNQPQHF | TGTGCCAGTAGGACAGGGGATTGGGGCAATCAGCCCCAGCATTTT
- | TRBJ2-5 | TRBD2 | TRBV7-2 | CASSQGLAEETQYF | TGTGCCAGCAGCCAGGGACTAGCGGAAGAGACCCAGTACTTC
- | TRBJ2-3 | TRBD1 | TRBV11-2 | CASSLGQGATDTQYF | TGTGCCAGCAGCTTAGGGCAGGGGGCCACAGATACGCAGTATTTT
- | TRBJ1-1 | - | TRBV7-9 | CASSYGGGLTEAFF | TGTGCCAGCAGCTACGGGGGGGGCCTCACTGAAGCTTTCTTT
- | TRBJ1-3 | TRBD1 | TRBV28 | CASSPDRGAGNTIYF | TGTGCCAGCAGCCCCGACAGGGGGGCTGGAAACACCATATATTTT
- | TRBJ2-1 | - | TRBV27 | CASSPRGGSSYNEQFF | TGTGCCAGCAGTCCCCGTGGCGGATCCTCCTACAATGAGCAGTTCTTC
- | TRBJ2-5 | - | TRBV19 | CASSMGLGYQETQYF | TGTGCCAGTAGTATGGGGTTGGGGTATCAAGAGACCCAGTACTTC
- | TRBJ2-7 | TRBD2 | TRBV4-2 | CASSQDGQSGAEQYF | TGTGCCAGCAGCCAAGATGGCCAGAGCGGGGCCGAGCAGTACTTC
- | TRBJ2-5 | TRBD2 | TRBV5-4 | CASSLAEGLAGGEETQYF | TGTGCCAGCAGCTTGGCTGAGGGACTAGCGGGAGGCGAAGAGACCCAGTACTTC
once | TRBJ2-7 | TRBD1 | TRBV15 | CATSRDKTGVQYF | TGTGCCACCAGCAGAGATAAGACAGGGGTGCAGTACTTC
- | TRBJ1-6 | - | TRBV2 | CASGGQGGQNSPLHF | TGTGCCAGCGGGGGACAAGGAGGACAGAATTCACCCCTCCACTTT
- | TRBJ1-1 | - | TRBV4-2 | CASSQVQGGTEAFF | TGTGCCAGCAGCCAAGTTCAGGGTGGCACTGAAGCTTTCTTT
- | TRBJ1-4 | - | TRBV28 | CASTLADGEKLFF | TGTGCCAGCACCCTAGCGGATGGTGAAAAACTGTTTTTT
few | TRBJ1-1 | - | TRBV30 | CAWRRPAEAFF | TGTGCCTGGAGACGCCCAGCTGAAGCTTTCTTT
- | TRBJ1-1 | - | TRBV30 | CAWRDWGRETEAFF | TGTGCCTGGAGGGATTGGGGACGGGAAACTGAAGCTTTCTTT
- | TRBJ2-1 | TRBD2 | TRBV27 | CASSPLAGTSYNEQFF | TGTGCCAGCAGTCCCTTAGCGGGAACCTCCTACAATGAGCAGTTCTTC
- | TRBJ1-1 | TRBD1 | TRBV7-9 | CASSARQGYNTEAFF | TGTGCCAGCAGCGCCCGACAGGGTTATAACACTGAAGCTTTCTTT
- | TRBJ2-6 | - | TRBV2 | CASSEWETSLGTGANVLTF | TGTGCCAGCAGTGAATGGGAGACATCGCTAGGAACTGGGGCCAACGTCCTGACTTTC
- | TRBJ1-1 | TRBD1 | TRBV13 | CASSFSPDRRGTEAFF | TGTGCCAGCAGCTTCAGTCCGGACAGGAGGGGGACTGAAGCTTTCTTT
- | TRBJ2-1 | - | TRBV6-5 | CASSYSMGPYNEQFF | TGTGCCAGCAGTTACTCGATGGGACCCTACAATGAGCAGTTCTTC
- | TRBJ2-7 | - | TRBV7-2 | CASSLVGRSYEQYF | TGTGCCAGCAGCTTAGTAGGTCGGAGCTACGAGCAGTACTTC
- | TRBJ2-5 | - | TRBV27 | CASSLSRPSETQYF | TGTGCCAGCAGTTTAAGTAGGCCGTCAGAGACCCAGTACTTC
- | TRBJ2-3 | TRBD1 | TRBV19 | CASTYGQGTSTDTQYF | TGTGCCAGTACCTATGGACAGGGGACTAGCACAGATACGCAGTATTTT
- | TRBJ2-3 | TRBD2 | TRBV5-1 | CASSFFFGTSGTDTQYF | TGCGCCAGCAGCTTTTTCTTTGGAACTAGCGGCACAGATACGCAGTATTTT
- | TRBJ1-5 | - | TRBV10-2 | CASSEERYQPQHF | TGCGCCAGCAGTGAGGAGAGGTATCAGCCCCAGCATTTT
- | TRBJ2-3 | - | TRBV12-1 | CASRRGGADTQYF | TGTGCCAGCAGGCGCGGCGGAGCAGATACGCAGTATTTT